This T cell receptor beta chain was observed in a study of T-cell reconstitution after alpha-beta-depleted transplantation in children. The table lists this clonotype with a few counts. CDR1 and CDR2 (germline): MDHEN, SYDVKM. CDR3 length: 16 amino acids. With 3 bases clipped from V and 0 bases from J, the junction kept 3 bases outside the gene matches. This sample's TCRbeta library carried unique molecular identifier barcodes. TCRdb reprocessed the PCR reads with MiXCR, giving one entry per CDR3 protein. This sample has about 480,000 distinct CDR3 sequences, with around 13% found just once. The chain carries TRBV28 and TRBJ2-1; TRBD2 matches at 9 bases. Sequenced material: PBMCs from the stem cell graft donor, taken from the stem cell graft. The receptor comes from a human donor who donated a stem cell graft to a child with combined immunodeficiency. The CDR3 DNA sequence: TGTGCCAGCAGTTTGAGAGCGGGGGGCTCCTACAATGAGCAGTTCTTC. Translating gives CASSLRAGGSYNEQFF.